This entry lists 15 T cell receptor beta chains sequenced from one sample in a study of PD-L1 blockade in urothelial cancer (dated by TCRdb to about 2017). Sample time point, as interpreted from the label and publication: peripheral blood 6 weeks after treatment start. The library was made by the immunoSEQ multiplex PCR assay. TCRdb obtained this table from immuneACCESS and retained in-frame rearrangements with V and J assigned. These tables miss some clones; where compared with another copy, unresolved V genes account for less than half of the shortfall, and the remainder is unexplained. The sample table contains about 36,000 clones; only one count was recorded for approximately 80% of them. The leading ten clones occupy about 11% of the sample. This sample comprised PBMCs, obtained around atezolizumab (anti-PD-L1) treatment. The receptors were sampled from a man aged 35 to 55 with urothelial cancer.

The chain recombines TRBV28 with TRBJ1-5, with D uncertain. The V gene's germline CDR1 is MDHEN and CDR2 SYDVKM. The CDR3 runs to 14 residues. The V end lost 10 bases, the J end lost 1 base, and 14 bases lay between the germline ends. CDR3 nucleotides: TGTGCCACCCGAGGAGTGCGGAGCAATCAGCCCCAGCATTTT. This codes for CATRGVRSNQPQHF.

The genes are TRBV28 and TRBJ1-1; no reliable D call. The CDR3 contains 13 residues. The germline V and J ends were trimmed by 4 bases and 2 bases, with 8 bases remaining between them. The germline gives CDR1 MDHEN, CDR2 SYDVKM. For the CDR3, the DNA is TGTGCCAGCAGTTCCACTGATAACACTGAAGCTTTCTTT. This translates into CASSSTDNTEAFF.

The chain couples TRBV6-5 to TRBJ2-7, with 9 bases identical to TRBD1. The germline CDR1 and CDR2 sequences are MNHEY and SVGAGI. The V and J ends lost 2 bases and 3 bases, in that order; junction bases with no gene match: 5. The CDR3 totals 15 residues. CDR3 amino acids: CASSYGGQGGYEQYF. For the CDR3, the DNA is TGTGCCAGCAGTTACGGGGGACAGGGTGGCTACGAGCAGTACTTC.

The V call is TRBV19, the J call TRBJ1-2; D possibly corresponds to TRBD1 (5 bases). Germline CDR1 is LNHDA and CDR2 is SQIVND (reference sequence). V shed 5 bases and J shed 2 bases, with 9 bases lying between them. This CDR3 is built from 13 residues. CDR3 DNA sequence: TGTGCCAGTAGTTGGGACTACAACTATGGCTACACCTTC. It translates to CASSWDYNYGYTF.

The rearrangement joins TRBV6-1 to TRBJ1-5, with D possibly matching TRBD1 (5 bases). Trimming cost V 4 bases and J 7 bases, with 11 bases left between them. The CDR3 contains 13 residues. The V gene's germline CDR1 is MNHNS and CDR2 SASEGT. DNA of the CDR3: TGTGCCAGCAGTGGGCAGGAGGGGCAGCCCCAGCATTTT. Residues: CASSGQEGQPQHF.

CDR3 sequence: CATSKVRPSSGNTIYF. CDR3 DNA: TGTGCCACCAGCAAGGTCAGGCCGAGCTCTGGAAACACCATATATTTT. The V call is TRBV15, the J call TRBJ1-3; D is ambiguous. The germline V gene encodes CDR1 LNHNV and CDR2 YYDKDF (reference sequence). V was cut by 4 bases and J by 0 bases, with 13 bases left in between. CDR3 length: 16 amino acids.

Only a few counts were recorded for this clone. V is TRBV28 and J is TRBJ2-7; TRBD2 aligns across 7 bases. CDR3 length: 13 amino acids. Germline lookup yields CDR1 MDHEN and CDR2 SYDVKM. The junction had 5 bases not matched to a gene; V was cut back by 2 bases and J by 7 bases. The CDR3 protein is CASSLGGSGEQYF. The DNA for the CDR3 is TGTGCCAGCAGTTTAGGCGGGAGCGGGGAGCAGTACTTC.

The chain recombines TRBV30 with TRBJ2-2; weak D call: TRBD1 (6 bases). Germline V gene data show CDR1 as GTSNPN and CDR2 as SVGIG (reference sequence). V was shortened by 8 bases and J by 5 bases, with 12 bases between the two germline ends. The CDR3 contains 12 residues. CDR3 protein: CAGRGRTGELFF. The CDR3 bases are TGTGCCGGCAGGGGTCGGACCGGGGAGCTGTTTTTT.

This clone was recorded only once. The chain couples TRBV5-1 to TRBJ1-1; no clear D. Germline CDR1 is SGHRS and CDR2 is YFSETQ. The CDR3 totals 15 residues. Trimming cost V 0 bases and J 4 bases, with 13 bases left between them. The CDR3 bases are TGCGCCAGCAGCTTGGGGGCAGCCGGGAGCACTGAAGCTTTCTTT. This gives the protein CASSLGAAGSTEAFF. The complete variable domain, with remaining parts taken from reference TRBV5-1 and TRBJ1-1, reads KAGVTQTPRYLIKTRGQQVTLSCSPISGHRSVSWYQQTPGQGLQFLFEYFSETQRNKGNFPGRFSGRQFSNSRSEMNVSTLELGDSALYLCASSLGAAGSTEAFFGQGTRLTVV.

The chain uses TRBV20-1 and TRBJ2-1; no definite D call. V was pared by 5 bases and J by 9 bases, with 8 bases between. This CDR3 is 10 amino acids long. The germline V gene encodes CDR1 DFQATT and CDR2 SNEGSKA (reference sequence). CDR3 sequence reads: CSALEAEQFF. CDR3 DNA sequence: TGCAGTGCTTTAGAGGCTGAGCAGTTCTTC.

The chain uses TRBV19 and TRBJ2-3; 8 bases agree with TRBD2. This CDR3 comprises 14 residues. The germline V gene has CDR1 LNHDA and CDR2 SQIVND (reference sequence). Trimming removed 4 bases from V and 4 bases from J; junction bases left unmatched: 4. The CDR3 loop reads CASSTSGSPDTQYF. DNA of the CDR3: TGTGCCAGTAGTACCAGCGGGAGCCCAGATACGCAGTATTTT.

This chain uses TRBV11-1 with TRBJ1-5; TRBD1 agrees at 8 bases. CDR3 length: 15 residues. Germline lookup yields CDR1 SGHAT and CDR2 FQDESV (reference sequence). V lost 5 bases and J lost 2; bases outside the gene matches: 5. DNA of the CDR3: TGTGCCAGCAGCCTAGGACAGGGAGGCAATCAGCCCCAGCATTTT. As protein: CASSLGQGGNQPQHF.

The chain links TRBV6-5 to TRBJ1-5, with TRBD1 identical over 9 bases. This CDR3 spans 14 amino acids. V shed 5 bases and J 12 bases; nucleotides not matched to a gene: 11. The germline CDR1 and CDR2 sequences are MNHEY and SVGAGI. CDR3 residues: CASSGTGREVGQHF. CDR3 coding DNA: TGTGCCAGCAGTGGGACAGGGAGGGAGGTCGGCCAGCATTTT.

The V gene is TRBV7-9, the J gene TRBJ2-7; 7 bases are shared with TRBD1. The length of the CDR3 is 15 residues. Germline-derived CDR1 and CDR2 are SEHNR and FQNEAQ (reference sequence). After removal of 5 bases from V and 2 bases from J, the junction contained 9 bases not matched to a gene. For the CDR3, the DNA is TGTGCCAGCAGCGCCCGACAGGGCCACCCCTACGAGCAGTACTTC. Protein product: CASSARQGHPYEQYF.

The chain recombines TRBV18 with TRBJ2-1; D possibly corresponds to TRBD1 (6 bases). Trimming left V 2 bases short and J 4 bases short, with 9 bases between. The CDR3 totals 14 residues. CDR1 KGHSH and CDR2 LQKENI come from the germline V gene. The CDR3 loop is CASSPSGVYNEQFF. In DNA, the CDR3 is TGTGCCAGCTCACCATCAGGGGTTTACAATGAGCAGTTCTTC.